This is a list of T cell receptor beta chains from one sample in a study of preoperative IRX-2 immunotherapy in early breast cancer. Libraries were prepared by immunoSEQ multiplex PCR; TCRdb keeps only in-frame clonotypes and omits some of them. The repertoire includes roughly 23,000 clones, 80% to 90% of them detected once, and roughly 8.6% sits in the top ten. This specimen was tumor tissue, taken after IRX-2 immunotherapy. These receptor sequences come from a human donor with breast cancer. The CDR3 runs from the conserved cysteine through the conserved F or W. Fields, in order: clone size, J gene, V gene, D gene, CDR3 DNA, CDR3 protein. The D gene is left open where the match is weak. A row's size may be missing; if present it is once, few, many or a size class.

NA	TRBJ2-3	TRBV18	TRBD1	TGTGCCAGCTCACCACCGGTCAGGGGGACCATCACAGATACGCAGTATTTT	CASSPPVRGTITDTQYF
NA	TRBJ1-4	TRBV5-1	TRBD1	TGCGCCAGCAGAGGACAGGTGGGGGGCAATGAAAAACTGTTTTTT	CASRGQVGGNEKLFF
NA	TRBJ2-3	TRBV30	TRBD2	TGTGCCTGGAGTGGGACTAGCCCCGATACGCAGTATTTT	CAWSGTSPDTQYF
NA	TRBJ2-7	TRBV10-3	NA	TGTGCCATCAGCTCCGGGACGCCTCCTTCCGACTACGAGCAGTACTTC	CAISSGTPPSDYEQYF
NA	TRBJ2-5	TRBV4-3	NA	TGCGCCAGCAGCCAAGTTGACAGCCAAGAGACCCAGTACTTC	CASSQVDSQETQYF
NA	TRBJ2-4	TRBV20-1	NA	TGCAGTGCTAGTCCGACGGTGACTCAGTACTTC	CSASPTVTQYF
NA	TRBJ1-3	TRBV18	NA	TGTGCCAGCTCACCGGGCCCCGGGGCTGGAAACACCATATATTTT	CASSPGPGAGNTIYF
few	TRBJ1-5	TRBV10-2	NA	TGCGCCAGCAGTGAGTCGGGTGGGGGCAATCAGCCCCAGCATTTT	CASSESGGGNQPQHF
NA	TRBJ2-7	TRBV7-2	TRBD2	TGTGCCAGCAGCTTAGTCGTGGCTAGCGGGGGGTCGCAGTACTTC	CASSLVVASGGSQYF
NA	TRBJ1-5	TRBV6-1	TRBD1	TGTGCCAGCAGGAGGGGGACAGCAGTCAATCAGCCCCAGCATTTT	CASRRGTAVNQPQHF
NA	TRBJ2-6	TRBV9	NA	TGTGCCAGCAGCTCCGTCTCTGGGGCCAACGTCCTGACTTTC	CASSSVSGANVLTF
NA	TRBJ1-2	TRBV5-1	NA	TGCGCCAGCAGCTTGGGGACCAGGGACTTGGGTGGCTACACCTTC	CASSLGTRDLGGYTF
NA	TRBJ2-3	TRBV13	NA	TGTGCCAGCAGCTTAGGGGCATCGCAGTATTTT	CASSLGASQYF
NA	TRBJ1-2	TRBV6-6	TRBD1	TGTGCCAGCAGTTACTCGGGGGAGGGGGCAGGAGGCTACACCTTC	CASSYSGEGAGGYTF
NA	TRBJ2-7	TRBV11-2	NA	TGTGCCAGCAGCTTAGAGGGACCCTCCTACGAGCAGTACTTC	CASSLEGPSYEQYF
NA	TRBJ1-1	TRBV30	NA	TGTGCCTGGAGGAAGGACAGGAACACTGAAGCTTTCTTT	CAWRKDRNTEAFF
NA	TRBJ1-2	TRBV9	NA	TGTGCCAGCAGCGTGGCGGGGCTCTATGGCTACACCTTC	CASSVAGLYGYTF
NA	TRBJ2-3	TRBV10-1	NA	TGCGCCAGCAGACAGGACAGCACAGATACGCAGTATTTT	CASRQDSTDTQYF
NA	TRBJ2-3	TRBV6-1	TRBD1	TGTGCCAGCAGAGAGGGACAGGGGGTCACAGATACGCAGTATTTT	CASREGQGVTDTQYF
NA	TRBJ2-2	TRBV30	NA	TGTGCCTGGAGTGTGGGAACCACGACCGGGGAGCTGTTTTTT	CAWSVGTTTGELFF
NA	TRBJ1-1	TRBV6-1	NA	TGTGCCAGCAGTGGAGGTAGGGGGATGAACACTGAAGCTTTCTTT	CASSGGRGMNTEAFF
NA	TRBJ2-7	TRBV7-8	NA	TGTGCCAGCAGCTTTCAGGTCCTCGAGCAGTACTTC	CASSFQVLEQYF
NA	TRBJ2-4	TRBV11-2	NA	TGTGCCAGCAGCTTAGGGCAGCCAAACATTCAGTACTTC	CASSLGQPNIQYF
NA	TRBJ1-3	TRBV18	NA	TGTGCCAGCTCACCACGGGAGGGTTCGGGCTCTGGAAACACCATATATTTT	CASSPREGSGSGNTIYF
NA	TRBJ1-3	TRBV29-1	NA	TGCAGCGTAGGACTAGGGGTCGGAAACACCATATATTTT	CSVGLGVGNTIYF
NA	TRBJ2-2	TRBV29-1	NA	TGCAGCGTCACAGAGCCCGGGGAGCTGTTTTTT	CSVTEPGELFF
NA	TRBJ2-2	TRBV6-4	NA	TGTGCCAGCAGTGACTCACAGGGTATCGGGGAGCTGTTTTTT	CASSDSQGIGELFF